This is a list of T cell receptor beta chains from one sample in a study of radiation and T cells in renal cell carcinoma. Sequencing was performed with immunoSEQ multiplex PCR; in TCRdb, only in-frame clones are kept and a portion is missing. The table shows around 75,000 clones, with about 81% occurring only once. Sequenced here: blood, sampled from a patient whose treatment included radiotherapy and nephrectomy. These TCRs come from a man aged 60-69 years with renal cell carcinoma. Both conserved end residues are part of each CDR3. Fields, in order: V gene, D gene, J gene, clone size, CDR3 DNA, CDR3 protein. D genes are given only for firm matches. Clone size appears in some rows only: once, few, many, or a class for an expanded clone.

v_gene: TRBV6-6; d_gene: TRBD2; j_gene: TRBJ2-1; abundance: -; CDR3nt: TGTGCCAGCAGTTACGGCGGGAGGGCCTACAATGAGCAGTTCTTC; CDR3aa: CASSYGGRAYNEQFF
v_gene: TRBV7-6; d_gene: -; j_gene: TRBJ2-6; abundance: -; CDR3nt: TGTGCCAGCAGCTTTGGCGGGACTGGGGCCAACGTCCTGACTTTC; CDR3aa: CASSFGGTGANVLTF
v_gene: TRBV6-5; d_gene: -; j_gene: TRBJ2-7; abundance: -; CDR3nt: TGTGCCAGCAGTTCGTCGGGCTCCTACGAGCAGTACTTC; CDR3aa: CASSSSGSYEQYF
v_gene: TRBV11-2; d_gene: -; j_gene: TRBJ2-7; abundance: -; CDR3nt: TGTGCCAGCAGAACGGTGGTGAAGGGCGGGCAGTACTTC; CDR3aa: CASRTVVKGGQYF
v_gene: TRBV5-1; d_gene: TRBD1; j_gene: TRBJ2-7; abundance: -; CDR3nt: TGCGCCACCGGAATCGGGACAGGGGCCAACGAGCAGTACTTC; CDR3aa: CATGIGTGANEQYF
v_gene: TRBV2; d_gene: -; j_gene: TRBJ2-1; abundance: few; CDR3nt: TGTGCCAGCAGGGCTACAGGGAGCAAACTTGGTGAGCAGTTCTTC; CDR3aa: CASRATGSKLGEQFF
v_gene: TRBV5-1; d_gene: TRBD2; j_gene: TRBJ2-1; abundance: -; CDR3nt: TGCGCCAGCAGCTTGACCTCGGGACTAGCGGGAGCAAGCGAGCAGTTCTTC; CDR3aa: CASSLTSGLAGASEQFF
v_gene: TRBV5-1; d_gene: TRBD1; j_gene: TRBJ2-7; abundance: once; CDR3nt: TGCGCCAGCAGCTGGGGGGACAGGGCTCCCTACGAGCAGTACTTC; CDR3aa: CASSWGDRAPYEQYF
v_gene: TRBV19; d_gene: -; j_gene: TRBJ2-3; abundance: -; CDR3nt: TGTGCCAGTAGTATTAGCGGCAGCACAGATACGCAGTATTTT; CDR3aa: CASSISGSTDTQYF
v_gene: TRBV11-2; d_gene: TRBD2; j_gene: TRBJ2-1; abundance: -; CDR3nt: TGTGCCAGCAGCCCGGGACTACACAATGAGCAGTTCTTC; CDR3aa: CASSPGLHNEQFF
v_gene: TRBV25-1; d_gene: TRBD2; j_gene: TRBJ2-5; abundance: -; CDR3nt: TGTGCCAGCACCAGACTAGCGGGAGGGCAAGAGACCCAGTACTTC; CDR3aa: CASTRLAGGQETQYF
v_gene: TRBV27; d_gene: TRBD2; j_gene: TRBJ2-1; abundance: -; CDR3nt: TGTGCCAGCAGTTTATCCTCTGGGACTAGGATCAATGAGCAGTTCTTC; CDR3aa: CASSLSSGTRINEQFF
v_gene: TRBV4-2; d_gene: TRBD1; j_gene: TRBJ1-1; abundance: -; CDR3nt: TGTGCCAGCAGCCAAGAAGGGACAGGGGATATGAACACTGAAGCTTTCTTT; CDR3aa: CASSQEGTGDMNTEAFF
v_gene: TRBV7-6; d_gene: -; j_gene: TRBJ1-3; abundance: -; CDR3nt: TGTGCCAGCAGCTTAGGGGGCCCGGCCGAACACTCTGGAAACACCATATATTTT; CDR3aa: CASSLGGPAEHSGNTIYF
v_gene: TRBV14; d_gene: -; j_gene: TRBJ1-1; abundance: -; CDR3nt: TGTGCCAGCAGCCAAGATTCAGGGGCCACTGAAGCTTTCTTT; CDR3aa: CASSQDSGATEAFF
v_gene: TRBV27; d_gene: TRBD1; j_gene: TRBJ2-7; abundance: -; CDR3nt: TGTGCCAGCAGTTTCCGGGACAGGGGGGCCTACGAGCAGTACTTC; CDR3aa: CASSFRDRGAYEQYF
v_gene: TRBV5-4; d_gene: -; j_gene: TRBJ2-7; abundance: -; CDR3nt: TGTGCCAGCAGCCCTGGTGGTACCACGGAGCAGTACTTC; CDR3aa: CASSPGGTTEQYF
v_gene: TRBV4-2; d_gene: TRBD2; j_gene: TRBJ2-3; abundance: -; CDR3nt: TGTGCCAGCAGCCAAGGAGCGGGGGACACAGATACGCAGTATTTT; CDR3aa: CASSQGAGDTDTQYF
v_gene: TRBV7-8; d_gene: TRBD2; j_gene: TRBJ2-7; abundance: -; CDR3nt: TGTGCCAGCAGCTTCAGGGACTACTCCTACGAGCAGTACTTC; CDR3aa: CASSFRDYSYEQYF
v_gene: TRBV2; d_gene: TRBD2; j_gene: TRBJ2-7; abundance: -; CDR3nt: TGTGCCCAGCGGGACGGGAGGGCCTCGTACGAGCAGTACTTC; CDR3aa: CAQRDGRASYEQYF
v_gene: TRBV2; d_gene: TRBD2; j_gene: TRBJ2-2; abundance: few; CDR3nt: TGTGCCAGCAGTTGGCTAGCGGGAGGGAACACCGGGGAGCTGTTTTTT; CDR3aa: CASSWLAGGNTGELFF
v_gene: TRBV19; d_gene: TRBD1; j_gene: TRBJ2-1; abundance: -; CDR3nt: TGTGCCAGTAGTAGCCGGGACAGGGGGCTAGTTGAGCAGTTCTTC; CDR3aa: CASSSRDRGLVEQFF
v_gene: TRBV21-1; d_gene: -; j_gene: TRBJ2-2; abundance: -; CDR3nt: TGTGCCAGCAGCAGGGACAGGGTAGAGTCTGGCACCGGGGAGCTGTTTTTT; CDR3aa: CASSRDRVESGTGELFF
v_gene: TRBV28; d_gene: -; j_gene: TRBJ2-7; abundance: -; CDR3nt: TGTGCCAGCAGTCTCACACCTTCCTACGAGCAGTACTTC; CDR3aa: CASSLTPSYEQYF
v_gene: TRBV5-1; d_gene: -; j_gene: TRBJ2-1; abundance: -; CDR3nt: TGCGCCAGCAGCCCCGCCCAGGACATTATGTACAATGAGCAGTTCTTC; CDR3aa: CASSPAQDIMYNEQFF
v_gene: TRBV6-5; d_gene: -; j_gene: TRBJ1-1; abundance: -; CDR3nt: TGTGCCAGCAGTTACTCGCTCAGTACTGAAGCTTTCTTT; CDR3aa: CASSYSLSTEAFF
v_gene: TRBV2; d_gene: -; j_gene: TRBJ2-1; abundance: -; CDR3nt: TGTGCCAGCAGGGTTCAGCAGGGTTCCTACAATGAGCAGTTCTTC; CDR3aa: CASRVQQGSYNEQFF
v_gene: TRBV7-2; d_gene: -; j_gene: TRBJ1-1; abundance: -; CDR3nt: TGTGCCAGCAGCTTAGGGGGAGACCCAGTTGGGGCTTTCTTT; CDR3aa: CASSLGGDPVGAFF
v_gene: TRBV1; d_gene: -; j_gene: TRBJ2-1; abundance: -; CDR3nt: TGCACCAGCAGCCTCCGCGAGGGTGAGCAGTTCTTC; CDR3aa: CTSSLREGEQFF
v_gene: TRBV29-1; d_gene: -; j_gene: TRBJ2-2; abundance: -; CDR3nt: TGCAGCGTTGAAGATCCCAAGGATCACACCGGGGAGCTGTTTTTT; CDR3aa: CSVEDPKDHTGELFF
v_gene: TRBV4-1; d_gene: -; j_gene: TRBJ1-4; abundance: -; CDR3nt: TGCGCCAGCACAACGGTGGGGGTGGAAAAACTGTTTTTT; CDR3aa: CASTTVGVEKLFF
v_gene: TRBV28; d_gene: TRBD1; j_gene: TRBJ1-5; abundance: -; CDR3nt: TGTGCCAGCAGGGAACAGGGGAATCAGCCCCAGCATTTT; CDR3aa: CASREQGNQPQHF
v_gene: TRBV18; d_gene: TRBD1; j_gene: TRBJ2-7; abundance: -; CDR3nt: TGTGCCAGCTCACCAAGGACAGGGAACTACGAGCAGTACTTC; CDR3aa: CASSPRTGNYEQYF
v_gene: TRBV5-6; d_gene: -; j_gene: TRBJ1-1; abundance: -; CDR3nt: TGTGCCAGCAGCTTGGAGTCGTTCACTGAAGCTTTCTTT; CDR3aa: CASSLESFTEAFF
v_gene: TRBV27; d_gene: TRBD1; j_gene: TRBJ2-1; abundance: once; CDR3nt: TGTGCCAGCAGTTTATCCCCCGGGACAGCCGCAGGTGAGCAGTTCTTC; CDR3aa: CASSLSPGTAAGEQFF
v_gene: TRBV5-1; d_gene: -; j_gene: TRBJ1-5; abundance: once; CDR3nt: TGCGCCAGCAGCTTGGCCAGGAGTCACAATCAGCCCCAGCATTTT; CDR3aa: CASSLARSHNQPQHF
v_gene: TRBV4-1; d_gene: -; j_gene: TRBJ1-4; abundance: -; CDR3nt: TGCGCCAGCAGCCAATTAGGTGGTGCTAATGAAAAACTGTTTTTT; CDR3aa: CASSQLGGANEKLFF
v_gene: TRBV11-1; d_gene: -; j_gene: TRBJ2-1; abundance: -; CDR3nt: TGTGCCAGCAGCTCCTCCCTGAGCTCCTACAATGAGCAGTTCTTC; CDR3aa: CASSSSLSSYNEQFF
v_gene: TRBV5-1; d_gene: -; j_gene: TRBJ1-1; abundance: -; CDR3nt: TGCGCCAGCAGCTTACAGACAACTTCGAACACTGAAGCTTTCTTT; CDR3aa: CASSLQTTSNTEAFF
v_gene: TRBV19; d_gene: TRBD1; j_gene: TRBJ2-7; abundance: -; CDR3nt: TGTGCCAGTAGTCGTCGACAGGGGCACTCCTACGAGCAGTACTTC; CDR3aa: CASSRRQGHSYEQYF
v_gene: TRBV13; d_gene: -; j_gene: TRBJ1-5; abundance: -; CDR3nt: TGTGCCAGCAGCTTAGGCCCAGCGGGGCGTGGGGGCAATCAGCCCCAGCATTTT; CDR3aa: CASSLGPAGRGGNQPQHF
v_gene: TRBV6-7; d_gene: -; j_gene: TRBJ2-7; abundance: -; CDR3nt: TGTGCCAGCAGTTACTCGGTCTCCTACGAGCAGTACTTC; CDR3aa: CASSYSVSYEQYF
v_gene: TRBV27; d_gene: TRBD1; j_gene: TRBJ2-3; abundance: -; CDR3nt: TGTGCCAGCAGTTTAGGGTGGACAGGAAGCTCGGGCGGCACAGATACGCAGTATTTT; CDR3aa: CASSLGWTGSSGGTDTQYF
v_gene: TRBV4-2; d_gene: TRBD1; j_gene: TRBJ1-4; abundance: few; CDR3nt: TGTGCCAGCAGCCAAGATGGGACAGGGGATGAAAAACTGTTTTTT; CDR3aa: CASSQDGTGDEKLFF
v_gene: TRBV11-2; d_gene: -; j_gene: TRBJ2-7; abundance: once; CDR3nt: TGTGCCAGCAGTCGAACATTGGGAGAACCCACCTACGAGCAGTACTTC; CDR3aa: CASSRTLGEPTYEQYF
v_gene: TRBV6-1; d_gene: TRBD1; j_gene: TRBJ2-7; abundance: few; CDR3nt: TGTGCCAGCAAGGACAGGGGGTACGAGCAGTACTTC; CDR3aa: CASKDRGYEQYF
v_gene: TRBV7-3; d_gene: TRBD2; j_gene: TRBJ2-3; abundance: -; CDR3nt: TGTGCCAGCAGCCCTCGGACTAGCGGACCCACAGATACGCAGTATTTT; CDR3aa: CASSPRTSGPTDTQYF
v_gene: TRBV28; d_gene: TRBD2; j_gene: TRBJ2-1; abundance: -; CDR3nt: TGTGCCAGCCGGCCCCCCGGCGGTAGCGGGAGAGCTGAGCAGTTCTTC; CDR3aa: CASRPPGGSGRAEQFF